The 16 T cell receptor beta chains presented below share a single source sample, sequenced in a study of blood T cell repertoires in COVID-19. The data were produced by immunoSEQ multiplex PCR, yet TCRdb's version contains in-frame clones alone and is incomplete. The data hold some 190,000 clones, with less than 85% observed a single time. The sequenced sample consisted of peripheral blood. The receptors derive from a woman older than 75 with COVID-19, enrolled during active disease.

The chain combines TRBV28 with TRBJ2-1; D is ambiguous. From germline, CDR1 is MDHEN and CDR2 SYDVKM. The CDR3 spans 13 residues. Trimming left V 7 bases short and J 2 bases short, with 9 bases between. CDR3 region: CASTTPPYNEQFF. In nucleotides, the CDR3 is TGTGCCAGCACCACACCCCCCTACAATGAGCAGTTCTTC.

CDR3 sequence (DNA): TGTGCCAGCAGCTTAAACACGAACACTGAAGCTTTCTTT. It translates to CASSLNTNTEAFF. The chain combines TRBV5-4 with TRBJ1-1; D is unclear. CDR3 length: 13 amino acids. Germline V gene data show CDR1 as SGHNT and CDR2 as YYREEE (reference sequence). V was clipped by 2 bases and J by 1 base, with 6 bases between them.

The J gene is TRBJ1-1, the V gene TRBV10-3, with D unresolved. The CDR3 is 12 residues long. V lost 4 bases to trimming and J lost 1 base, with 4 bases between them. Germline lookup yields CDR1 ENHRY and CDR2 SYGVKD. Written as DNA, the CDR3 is TGTGCCATCAGTGCTCGGAACACTGAAGCTTTCTTT. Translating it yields CAISARNTEAFF.

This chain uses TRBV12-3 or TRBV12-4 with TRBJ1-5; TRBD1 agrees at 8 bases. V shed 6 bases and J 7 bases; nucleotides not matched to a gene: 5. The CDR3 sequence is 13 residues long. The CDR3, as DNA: TGTGCCAGCAGGATGGACAGGGCCCAGCCCCAGCATTTT. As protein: CASRMDRAQPQHF.

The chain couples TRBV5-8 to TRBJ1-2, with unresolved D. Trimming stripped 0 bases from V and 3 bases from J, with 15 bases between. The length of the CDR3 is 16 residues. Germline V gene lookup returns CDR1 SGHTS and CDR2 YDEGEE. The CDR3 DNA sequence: TGTGCCAGCAGCTTGGCCGGTGGGAGCAGAGACTATGGCTACACCTTC. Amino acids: CASSLAGGSRDYGYTF.

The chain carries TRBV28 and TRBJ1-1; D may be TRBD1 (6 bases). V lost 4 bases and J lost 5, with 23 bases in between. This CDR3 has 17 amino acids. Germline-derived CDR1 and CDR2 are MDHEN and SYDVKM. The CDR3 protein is CASSSPRPQQGRTEAFF. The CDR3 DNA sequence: TGTGCCAGCAGTTCCCCGAGGCCCCAACAGGGAAGGACTGAAGCTTTCTTT.

DNA for the CDR3: TGTGCCAGCAGTTTACCCCCAGAGCCCCAGCATTTT. Its protein product is CASSLPPEPQHF. The chain joins TRBV12-3 or TRBV12-4 to TRBJ1-5; D call uncertain. V was cut by 2 bases and J by 8 bases, with 7 bases left in between. This CDR3 region has 12 residues.

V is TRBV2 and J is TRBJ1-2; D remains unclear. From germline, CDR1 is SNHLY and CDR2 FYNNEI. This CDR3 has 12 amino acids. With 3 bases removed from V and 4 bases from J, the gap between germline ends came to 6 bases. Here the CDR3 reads CASSESVYGYTF. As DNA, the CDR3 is TGTGCCAGCAGTGAGAGCGTCTATGGCTACACCTTC.

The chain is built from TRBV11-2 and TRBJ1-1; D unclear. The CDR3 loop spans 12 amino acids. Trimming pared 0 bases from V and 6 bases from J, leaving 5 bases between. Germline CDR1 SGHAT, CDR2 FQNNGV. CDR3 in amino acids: CASSLDPAEAFF. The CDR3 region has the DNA TGTGCCAGCAGCTTAGATCCAGCTGAAGCTTTCTTT.

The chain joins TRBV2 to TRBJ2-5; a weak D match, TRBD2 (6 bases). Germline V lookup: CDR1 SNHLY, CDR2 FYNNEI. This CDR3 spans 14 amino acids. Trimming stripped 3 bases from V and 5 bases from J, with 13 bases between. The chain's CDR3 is CASSEFLEGETQYF. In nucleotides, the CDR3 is TGTGCCAGCAGTGAGTTCCTGGAGGGGGAGACCCAGTACTTC.

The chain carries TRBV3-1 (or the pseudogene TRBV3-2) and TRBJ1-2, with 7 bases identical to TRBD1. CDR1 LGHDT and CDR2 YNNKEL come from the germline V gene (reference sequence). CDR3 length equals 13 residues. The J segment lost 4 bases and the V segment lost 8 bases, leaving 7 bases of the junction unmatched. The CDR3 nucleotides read TGTGCCAGCGGGTCTTCAGGGGGCTATGGCTACACCTTC. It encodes CASGSSGGYGYTF.

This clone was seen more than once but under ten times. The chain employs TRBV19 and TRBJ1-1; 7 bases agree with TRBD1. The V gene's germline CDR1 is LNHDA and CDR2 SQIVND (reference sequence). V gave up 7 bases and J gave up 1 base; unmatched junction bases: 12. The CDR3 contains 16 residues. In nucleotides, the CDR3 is TGTGCCAGTATTAACAGGGGATGGGCAGGGAACACTGAAGCTTTCTTT. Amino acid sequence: CASINRGWAGNTEAFF.

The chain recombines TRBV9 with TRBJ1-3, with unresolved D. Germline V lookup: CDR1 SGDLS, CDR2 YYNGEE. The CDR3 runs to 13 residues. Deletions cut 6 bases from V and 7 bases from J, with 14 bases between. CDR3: CASTPQTGNTIYF. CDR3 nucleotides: TGTGCCAGCACCCCCCAGACCGGGAACACCATATATTTT.

CDR3: CASSPGHQNQPQHF. Here the CDR3 DNA reads TGTGCCAGCAGCCCGGGACACCAGAATCAGCCCCAGCATTTT. The V call is TRBV3-1 (or the pseudogene TRBV3-2), the J call TRBJ1-5; possible D gene TRBD1, 6 bases. CDR1 is LGHDT and CDR2 is YNNKEL in the germline V gene (reference sequence). The CDR3 has 14 amino acids. V was clipped by 4 bases and J by 4 bases, with 11 bases between them.

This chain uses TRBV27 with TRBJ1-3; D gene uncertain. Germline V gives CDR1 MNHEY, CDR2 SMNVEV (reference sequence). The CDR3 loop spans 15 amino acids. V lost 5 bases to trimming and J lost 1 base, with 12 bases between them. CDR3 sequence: CASSPAVPSGNTIYF. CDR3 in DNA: TGTGCCAGCAGTCCCGCGGTTCCGTCTGGAAACACCATATATTTT.

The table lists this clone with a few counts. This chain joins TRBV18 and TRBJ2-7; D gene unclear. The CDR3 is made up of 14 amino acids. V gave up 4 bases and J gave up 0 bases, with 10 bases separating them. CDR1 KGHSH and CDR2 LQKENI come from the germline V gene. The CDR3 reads CASSHAASSYEQYF. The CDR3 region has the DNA TGTGCCAGCTCACACGCGGCTAGCTCCTACGAGCAGTACTTC.